This T cell receptor (beta chain) appears in the sequencing data of a study of blood T cell repertoires in COVID-19. Participant age was roughly 18 to 95 years, and participants resided in fewer than 25 US areas. A COVID-19 case had been met by exposed participants during the 2 weeks before study entry. The germline V gene encodes CDR1 LGHNA and CDR2 YSLEER. The CDR3 covers 17 residues. Trimming cost V 0 bases and J 9 bases; bases outside gene matches: 14. Data came from immunoSEQ multiplex PCR; TCRdb stores just in-frame clones and leaves some out. The sample consists of approximately 270,000 clones, 85% to 95% of them appearing once.

The sequence derives from a man in his forties who had been exposed to COVID-19. The rearrangement joins TRBV4-3 to TRBJ2-1, with 7 bases lining up with TRBD2. Source material: PBMCs or T cells enriched from blood (not recorded which). CDR3 DNA: TGCGCCAGCAGCCAAGATGGGACGTTCGCGGGAGCGAGTGAGCAGTTCTTC. It translates to CASSQDGTFAGASEQFF.